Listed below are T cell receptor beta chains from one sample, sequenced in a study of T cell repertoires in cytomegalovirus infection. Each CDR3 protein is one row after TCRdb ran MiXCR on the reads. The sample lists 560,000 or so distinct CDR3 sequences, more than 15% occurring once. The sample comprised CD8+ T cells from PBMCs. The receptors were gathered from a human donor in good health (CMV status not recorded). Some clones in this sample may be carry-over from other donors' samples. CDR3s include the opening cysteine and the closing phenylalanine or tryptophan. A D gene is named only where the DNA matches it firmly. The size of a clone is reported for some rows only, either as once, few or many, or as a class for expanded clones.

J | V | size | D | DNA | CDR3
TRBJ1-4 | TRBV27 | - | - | TGTGCCAGCAGCTTTGGAGGGGTCCCGAATGAAAAACTGTTTTTT | CASSFGGVPNEKLFF
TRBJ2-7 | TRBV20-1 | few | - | TGCAGTGCTAGAGTTCTAGCTGTCTCCTACGAGCAGTACTTC | CSARVLAVSYEQYF
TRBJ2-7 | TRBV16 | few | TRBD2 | TGTGCCAGCAGCCAATCAGCGGGGCCCTCCTACGAGCAGTACTTC | CASSQSAGPSYEQYF
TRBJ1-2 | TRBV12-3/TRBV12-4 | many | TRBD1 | TGTGCCAGCAGTTTAGAGGAGGGGGCGTTATATGGCTACACCTTC | CASSLEEGALYGYTF
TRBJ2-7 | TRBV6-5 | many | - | TGTGCCAGCAGTGGGATAGGGCGGGGCGTTTCCTACGAGCAGTACTTC | CASSGIGRGVSYEQYF
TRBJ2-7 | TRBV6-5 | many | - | TGTGCCAGCAGTTACCGGACATCGTACGAGCAGTACTTC | CASSYRTSYEQYF
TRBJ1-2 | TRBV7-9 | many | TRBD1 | TGTGCCAGCAGCTCCGGGACAGGGGAGTCAAGAGGCTACACCTTC | CASSSGTGESRGYTF
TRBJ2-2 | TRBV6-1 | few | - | TGTGCCAGCCGGGGAGCAGGGTACACCGGGGAGCTGTTTTTT | CASRGAGYTGELFF
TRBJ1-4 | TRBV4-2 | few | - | TGTGCCAGCAGCCCTGAGCGGGGGACAACTAATGAAAAACTGTTTTTT | CASSPERGTTNEKLFF
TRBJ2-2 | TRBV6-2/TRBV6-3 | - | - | TGTGCCAGCAGAGCCCGAGAGGGGCCCTTAGTCCCCACCGGGGAGCTGTTTTTT | CASRAREGPLVPTGELFF
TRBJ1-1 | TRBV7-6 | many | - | TGTGCCAGCAGGGGGAGACTGGGTCTTTCTTTGAACACTGAAGCTTTCTTT | CASRGRLGLSLNTEAFF
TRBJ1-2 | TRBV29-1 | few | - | TGCAGCGTTGAATTGAAAACACGTAACTATGGCTACACCTTC | CSVELKTRNYGYTF
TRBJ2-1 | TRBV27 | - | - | TGTGCCAGCAGTTTTGGGCGGGTCAATGAGCAGTTCTTC | CASSFGRVNEQFF
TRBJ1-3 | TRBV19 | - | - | TGTGCCAGTAGTAGCCCCGGGCAGGATCGAAACACCATATATTTT | CASSSPGQDRNTIYF
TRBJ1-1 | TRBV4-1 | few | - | TGCGCCAGCAGCCGATCAGCGAACACTGAAGCTTTCTTT | CASSRSANTEAFF
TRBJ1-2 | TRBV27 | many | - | TGTGCCAGCACCACCTTCGGGGATCCCCGGATTAACTATGGCTACACCTTC | CASTTFGDPRINYGYTF
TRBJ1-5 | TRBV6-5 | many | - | TGTGCCAGCAGTTGCTTAGAGATTAGCAATCAGCCCCAGCATTTT | CASSCLEISNQPQHF
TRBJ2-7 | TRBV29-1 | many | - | TGCAGCGTCTGCAGATTCAACTACGACGAGCAGTACTTC | CSVCRFNYDEQYF
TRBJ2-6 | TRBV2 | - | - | TGTGCCAGCAGTGAATATGGGTCTGGGGCCAACGTCCTGACTTTC | CASSEYGSGANVLTF
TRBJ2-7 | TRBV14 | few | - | TGTGCCAGCAGCCAGGCGACGGACTCCTACGAGCAGTACTTC | CASSQATDSYEQYF
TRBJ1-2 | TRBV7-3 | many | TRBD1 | TGTGCCAGCAGCCTCACAGGGGGTGCTTCTAACTATGGCTACACCTTC | CASSLTGGASNYGYTF
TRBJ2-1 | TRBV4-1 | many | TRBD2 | TGCGCCAGCAGCCAAGAGCCTAGCGGGATGGTTGAGCAGTTCTTC | CASSQEPSGMVEQFF
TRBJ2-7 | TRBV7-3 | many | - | TGTGCCAGCAGCTCTGACAGCAGCTCCTACGAGCAGTACTTC | CASSSDSSSYEQYF
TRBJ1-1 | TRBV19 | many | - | TGTGCCAGCCTAGAAAGAACAGGGTACACTGAAGCTTTCTTT | CASLERTGYTEAFF
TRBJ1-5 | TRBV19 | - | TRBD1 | TGTGCCAGTAGCAGGGACAGCTCCTATAGCAATCAGCCCCAGCATTTT | CASSRDSSYSNQPQHF
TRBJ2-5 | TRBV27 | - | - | TGTGCCAGCAGTTTATGGGAGAAAGAGACCCAGTACTTC | CASSLWEKETQYF
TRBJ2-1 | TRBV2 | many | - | TGTGCCAGCAGTGCCGGGACGGGGGTGCTGGAGTACAATGAGCAGTTCTTC | CASSAGTGVLEYNEQFF
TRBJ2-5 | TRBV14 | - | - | TGTGCCAGCAGCCGACGGCCCCAAGTAGAGACCCAGTACTTC | CASSRRPQVETQYF
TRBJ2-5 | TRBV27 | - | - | TGTGCCAGCAGTCTAGGGACATCAGGAGGAGAGACCCAGTACTTC | CASSLGTSGGETQYF
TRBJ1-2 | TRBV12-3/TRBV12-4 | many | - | TGTGCCAGCAGTTTTGCGGGCTCTAACTATGGCTACACCTTC | CASSFAGSNYGYTF
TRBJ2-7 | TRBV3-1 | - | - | TGTGCCAGCAGCCAAGAGAGGGGGTCCTCCTACGAGCAGTACTTC | CASSQERGSSYEQYF
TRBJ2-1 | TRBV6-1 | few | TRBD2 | TGTGCCAGCAGCCGACTAGCGGGAGAGTCCTACAATGAGCAGTTCTTC | CASSRLAGESYNEQFF
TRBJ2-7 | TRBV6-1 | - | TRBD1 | TGTGCCAGCAGTCCGACGACAGGGCACTACGAGCAGTACTTC | CASSPTTGHYEQYF
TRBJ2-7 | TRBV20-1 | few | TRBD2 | TGCAGTTCTAGCGGGAAGGACTCCTACGAGCAGTACTTC | CSSSGKDSYEQYF
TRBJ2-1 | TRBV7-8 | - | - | TGTGCGAGCAGCCCCTTAATGGCTGACAGCCCTTTACAAAATGAGAAGTTCTTC | CASSPLMADSPLQNEKFF
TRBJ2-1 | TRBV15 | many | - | TGTGCCACCAGCAGAGGTTTCGGGACTGCCTACAATGAGCAGTTCTTC | CATSRGFGTAYNEQFF
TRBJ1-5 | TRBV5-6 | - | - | TGTGCCAGCAGCTTGCAACCCAAACAGGGACCGTGGCAGCCCCAGCATTTT | CASSLQPKQGPWQPQHF
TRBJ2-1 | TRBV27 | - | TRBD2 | TGTGCCAGCAGTTCCGGACTAGCGGGAGTTTCGCAGTTCTTC | CASSSGLAGVSQFF